This paragraph covers one T cell receptor beta chain sequence. Its antigen remains unidentified. Genomic DNA served as template for TCR beta VDJ and CDR3 profiling. Via MiXCR, TCRdb re-called the reads, giving one row per CDR3 protein. Altogether around 180,000 distinct CDR3 sequences are present, 64% being singletons, with the ten largest covering around 42%. In germline, CDR1 is DFQATT, CDR2 SNEGSKA (reference sequence). With 3 bases clipped from V and 4 bases from J, the junction kept 5 bases outside the gene matches. The CDR3 length is 14 residues. These data belong to a study of CD8+CD57+ T cells in acquired aplastic anemia. Study-level background: Sorted CD4+ and CD8+ cells yielded DNA averaging approximately 3 ug. Findings and limits, study-wide: Between patients and controls, approximately 29 CD8+ CDR3 sequences were found in common. Controls did not differ significantly from patients in CD8+ Simpson's diversity.

The TCR was taken from a human donor with severe aplastic anemia or a healthy control (not recorded which). This chain connects TRBV20-1 to TRBJ2-5, with TRBD1 matching 10 bases. Sequencing was carried out using sorted CD4+, CD8+, or CD8+CD57+ T cells (not recorded which) from PBMCs. The DNA of the CDR3 is TGCAGTGCTAGGGGGACAGGGGCAGCAGAGACCCAGTACTTC. It is translated as CSARGTGAAETQYF.